Listed here are 21 T cell receptor beta chains from one sample, sequenced in a study of beta chain features in type 1 diabetes. The study's findings and limits: TCRB CDR3s from Type 1 diabetes patients were moderately but significantly shorter in all four CD4+ subsets.

These receptors have no identified antigens. Every bit of the isolated RNA underwent reverse transcription, so sequencing read expressed TCRB transcripts. The repertoire was sequenced with immunoSEQ multiplex PCR; TCRdb's copy has only in-frame clones and lacks some. The sample holds hundreds of thousands of clones, roughly a tenth seen once. Sequencing was carried out using naive CD4+ T cells from blood. Source of these receptors: a man under 40 with type 1 diabetes.

This chain joins TRBV5-6 and TRBJ2-2; TRBD1 is a possible D gene (6 bases). The CDR3 totals 15 residues. V was cut by 2 bases and J by 8 bases, with 16 bases left in between. The germline V gene encodes CDR1 SGHDT and CDR2 YYEEEE. CDR3 amino acids: CASSLLRGSAGELFF. CDR3 bases: TGTGCCAGCAGCTTACTAAGGGGGAGTGCAGGGGAGCTGTTTTTT. The entire variable domain, with the rest obtained from reference TRBV5-6 and TRBJ2-2, is as follows: DAGVTQSPTHLIKTRGQQVTLRCSPKSGHDTVSWYQQALGQGPQFIFQYYEEEERQRGNFPDRFSGHQFPNYSSELNVNALLLGDSALYLCASSLLRGSAGELFFGEGSRLTVL.

This clone showed up just a few times. CDR3 sequence reads: CASSPIETDTQYF. The CDR3 DNA follows: TGTGCCAGCAGTCCCATAGAAACAGATACGCAGTATTTT. The chain carries TRBV28 and TRBJ2-3; no definite D call. CDR3 length: 13 amino acids. The V gene lost 5 bases and the J gene lost 3 bases, with 9 bases spanning the gap. Per germline, CDR1 MDHEN and CDR2 SYDVKM. The entire variable domain, with the rest obtained from reference TRBV28 and TRBJ2-3, is as follows: DVKVTQSSRYLVKRTGEKVFLECVQDMDHENMFWYRQDPGLGLRLIYFSYDVKMKEKGDIPEGYSVSREKKERFSLILESASTNQTSMYLCASSPIETDTQYFGPGTRLTVL.

The V call is TRBV11-2, the J call TRBJ2-7; unclear D gene. Trimming removed 1 base at V and 4 bases at J, with 11 bases between. CDR3 length equals 14 residues. Germline V gene data show CDR1 as SGHAT and CDR2 as FQNNGV. The CDR3 region has the DNA TGTGCCAGCAGCTTAGGGCCAGGTCCGTACGAGCAGTACTTC. Protein product: CASSLGPGPYEQYF.

This clone was seen more than once but under ten times. V and J are TRBV28 and TRBJ1-1; the D gene is possibly TRBD1 (5 bases). The CDR3 is made up of 10 amino acids. The ends were cut back, 9 bases at V and 10 bases at J, with 12 bases in the middle. Germline V lookup: CDR1 MDHEN, CDR2 SYDVKM. The DNA for the CDR3 is TGTGCCAGTTTAGGGGTGGGAGCTTTCTTT. Protein sequence: CASLGVGAFF.

The sample holds a few counts of this clone. This chain joins TRBV18 and TRBJ1-5; 7 positions agree with TRBD1. The length of the CDR3 is 15 residues. In germline, CDR1 is KGHSH, CDR2 LQKENI. V was clipped by 2 bases and J by 6 bases; unmatched bases: 7. The CDR3 coding sequence is TGTGCCAGCTCACCAACGACAGGGACGATTCAGCCCCAGCATTTT. This codes for CASSPTTGTIQPQHF.

The chain joins TRBV4-1 to TRBJ1-5; the D gene is possibly TRBD1 (6 bases). Germline assignment: CDR1 MGHRA and CDR2 YSYEKL. The germline V and J ends were trimmed by 0 bases and 4 bases, with 10 bases remaining between them. The CDR3 loop spans 15 amino acids. As DNA, the CDR3 is TGCGCCAGCAGCCAAGAAGGGGGTTGGAATCAGCCCCAGCATTTT. Translated: CASSQEGGWNQPQHF.

This chain links TRBV7-9 with TRBJ2-7, with a possible D match to TRBD1 (6 bases). The length of the CDR3 is 15 residues. V lost 5 bases to trimming and J lost 2 bases, with 16 bases between them. Germline V gives CDR1 SEHNR, CDR2 FQNEAQ (reference sequence). The CDR3 here is CASSATRDTAYEQYF. CDR3 in DNA: TGTGCCAGCAGCGCCACCCGGGACACGGCCTACGAGCAGTACTTC.

This clone was seen a handful of times. The chain has TRBV7-2 and TRBJ2-5, with D perhaps TRBD2 (6 bases). Trimming took 6 bases from V and 4 from J, leaving 12 bases between them. CDR3 length: 13 residues. Germline V gene data show CDR1 as SGHTA and CDR2 as FQGNSA. The CDR3 protein is CASRDPGVETQYF. CDR3 bases: TGTGCCAGCAGAGATCCGGGAGTAGAGACCCAGTACTTC.

This clone appeared a few times. The chain is built from TRBV7-3 and TRBJ2-2; the match to TRBD2 covers 7 bases. With 6 bases clipped from V and 0 bases from J, the junction kept 10 bases outside the gene matches. CDR1 SGHTA and CDR2 FQGTGA come from the germline V gene. The CDR3 is 17 amino acids. This CDR3 reads CASRRSRGEANTGELFF. In DNA form, the CDR3 reads TGTGCCAGCAGACGCTCTCGGGGGGAGGCGAACACCGGGGAGCTGTTTTTT. Full variable domain (remainder filled in from reference TRBV7-3 and TRBJ2-2): GAGVSQTPSNKVTEKGKYVELRCDPISGHTALYWYRQSLGQGPEFLIYFQGTGAADDSGLPNDRFFAVRPEGSVSTLKIQRTERGDSAVYLCASRRSRGEANTGELFFGEGSRLTVL.

This sequence joins TRBV7-9 and TRBJ1-6; D gene unclear. The CDR3 covers 15 residues. Germline-derived CDR1 and CDR2 are SEHNR and FQNEAQ (reference sequence). V gave up 6 bases and J gave up 5 bases, with 14 bases separating them. CDR3 protein: CASRAGLGDNSPLHF. Written as DNA, the CDR3 is TGTGCCAGCAGGGCTGGACTGGGAGATAATTCACCCCTCCACTTT. Combining the CDR3 with reference TRBV7-9 and TRBJ1-6 gives the whole variable domain DTGVSQNPRHKITKRGQNVTFRCDPISEHNRLYWYRQTLGQGPEFLTYFQNEAQLEKSRLLSDRFSAERPKGSFSTLEIQRTEQGDSAMYLCASRAGLGDNSPLHFGNGTRLTVT.

This clone was seen only a few times. The chain employs TRBV15 and TRBJ2-7, with D tentatively TRBD2 (5 bases). CDR1 and CDR2 from the germline V gene are LNHNV and YYDKDF (reference sequence). This CDR3 is built from 14 residues. The V end lost 1 base, the J end lost 0 bases, and 7 bases lay between the germline ends. CDR3 DNA: TGTGCCACCAGCAGAGGAGGGAGCTCCTACGAGCAGTACTTC. This sequence encodes CATSRGGSSYEQYF.

The table lists this clone with a few counts. A read error is likely, as this CDR3 ends without the conserved phenylalanine or tryptophan. The limits of the CDR3 on the DNA are not certain, so only TCRdb's listed CDR3 is given. The J gene is TRBJ2-4, the V gene TRBV4-1; TRBD1, the table's D call, was not compared with the DNA. The CDR3 has 12 residues if both end residues are counted. The V gene's germline CDR1 is MGHRA and CDR2 YSYEKL. CDR3 in amino acids: CASSPGHGCSEI.

This clone was seen a few times. The rearrangement uses TRBV5-1 and TRBJ2-2, with TRBD2 matching 9 bases. CDR3 length: 14 residues. Germline values: CDR1 SGHRS, CDR2 YFSETQ. The trim removed 4 bases at V and 5 bases at J, leaving 3 bases unmatched. CDR3 protein: CASSLGLATGELFF. In DNA form, the CDR3 reads TGCGCCAGCAGCCTGGGACTAGCTACCGGGGAGCTGTTTTTT.

This clone was counted between two and nine times. The V and J genes are TRBV29-1 and TRBJ1-1; D possibly corresponds to TRBD1 (6 bases). The CDR3 runs 12 residues. V lost 8 bases, J lost 0 bases, and 10 bases lay in between. Germline CDR1 and CDR2: SQVTM and ANQGSEA. The CDR3 here is CSSKGVNTEAFF. CDR3 nucleotide sequence: TGCAGCTCCAAGGGGGTGAACACTGAAGCTTTCTTT.

This clone was recorded a few times. This chain joins TRBV10-2 and TRBJ1-2; 9 bases map to TRBD1. Germline CDR1 and CDR2: WSHSY and SAAADI. J gave up 4 bases and V 1 base, and 1 base lay outside the gene matches. CDR3 length equals 14 residues. CDR3 in amino acids: CASSELGQGYGYTF. The DNA of the CDR3 is TGCGCCAGCAGTGAGTTGGGACAGGGCTATGGCTACACCTTC.

A few counts support this clone. Other DNA sequences in the sample encode the same CDR3. The genes are TRBV5-1 and TRBJ2-2, with 7 bases that match TRBD2. Germline values: CDR1 SGHRS, CDR2 YFSETQ. This CDR3 is built from 15 residues. After removal of 3 bases from V and 1 base from J, the junction contained 3 bases not matched to a gene. In nucleotides, the CDR3 is TGCGCCAGCAGCTCCTCGGGAGGGAACACCGGGGAGCTGTTTTTT. This translates into CASSSSGGNTGELFF.

CDR3 in DNA: TGCAGCGTCGTACAGGGCTTCGGTGAAAAACTGTTTTTT. Encoded protein: CSVVQGFGEKLFF. The chain recombines TRBV29-1 with TRBJ1-4; a weak D match, TRBD1 (6 bases). V dropped 6 bases and J dropped 7 bases, with 15 bases sitting between them. CDR3 size: 13 residues. Germline V CDR1 and CDR2: SQVTM, ANQGSEA.

The chain has TRBV18 and TRBJ1-2; possible D gene TRBD1, 5 bases. This CDR3 comprises 13 residues. CDR1 and CDR2 from the germline V gene are KGHSH and LQKENI. The germline V and J ends were trimmed by 5 bases and 2 bases, with 9 bases remaining between them. The DNA of the CDR3 is TGTGCCAGCTCAGACAGCAAAAACTATGGCTACACCTTC. Translated: CASSDSKNYGYTF.

This clone was seen a handful of times. The V and J genes are TRBV25-1 and TRBJ2-5, with 8 bases that match TRBD1. Losses at the gene ends were 5 bases for V and 5 bases for J; bases not matched to a gene: 7. The CDR3 contains 14 residues. The germline V gene encodes CDR1 MGHDK and CDR2 SYGVNS. CDR3 DNA sequence: TGTGCCAGCAGTACCCACAGGGGGATGGAGACCCAGTACTTC. This gives the protein CASSTHRGMETQYF.

J is TRBJ1-1 and V is TRBV19; D is undetermined. Germline values: CDR1 LNHDA, CDR2 SQIVND (reference sequence). V lost 7 bases to trimming and J lost 5 bases, with 14 bases between them. The CDR3 length is 13 residues. The DNA for the CDR3 is TGTGCCAGTAACCAGCGGGATGGGACTGAAGCTTTCTTT. It codes for CASNQRDGTEAFF.

J is TRBJ2-3 and V is TRBV7-2; no clear D. The CDR3 length is 15 residues. Per the germline V gene, CDR1 is SGHTA and CDR2 is FQGNSA. The V gene lost 1 base and the J gene lost 0 bases, with 8 bases spanning the gap. In nucleotides, the CDR3 is TGTGCCAGCAGCTTAGACAGAACTAGCACAGATACGCAGTATTTT. Encoded protein: CASSLDRTSTDTQYF.